The sample holds a few counts of the clone carrying this T cell receptor beta chain. Every donor provided roughly 10 milliliters of peripheral blood. This record belongs to a study of blood T cells in healthy people across ages. Then a second PCR, running roughly 7 to 11 cycles, was carried out with a sample-barcoded 5' primer and a J-beta primer mix. TCRdb re-called the 5' RACE reads with MiXCR, one entry per CDR3 protein. Of 750,000 to 1,000,000 distinct CDR3 sequences in the sample, 25% to 35% were seen once. Germline loops: CDR1 SGHTA, CDR2 FQGNSA. The CDR3 totals 11 residues. The V and J ends lost 5 bases and 5 bases respectively, with 6 bases between them. The sample also formed part of further work on T cells of mothers and their children.

The chain carries TRBV7-2 and TRBJ2-5; no clear D. Sequenced: blood. This receptor was taken from a woman in her thirties or forties in good health. The CDR3, as DNA: TGTGCCAGCAGCAAGACTGAGACCCAGTACTTC. It translates to CASSKTETQYF. Combining the CDR3 with reference TRBV7-2 and TRBJ2-5 gives the whole variable domain GAGVSQSPSNKVTEKGKDVELRCDPISGHTALYWYRQSLGQGLEFLIYFQGNSAPDKSGLPSDRFSAERTGGSVSTLTIQRTQQEDSAVYLCASSKTETQYFGPGTRLLVL.